Shown below are 3 T cell receptor beta chains from a single sample sequenced in a study of cytomegalovirus exposure and HLA in healthy donors (dated by TCRdb to about 2017). The library was produced with the immunoSEQ multiplex PCR assay. TCRdb limited this immuneACCESS table to in-frame rearrangements with V and J called. A share of clones is missing; checked studies link under half to unresolved V genes, and the rest is unexplained. The sample profile shows under 150,000 clones; approximately 86% of them were found once. Of the sample, around 10% is held by the ten largest clones. Sequences were obtained from PBMCs. These receptors all come from a man younger than 30 in good health and CMV-seropositive.

The chain has TRBV9 and TRBJ2-7; D gene uncertain. CDR1 and CDR2 (germline): SGDLS, YYNGEE. This CDR3 contains 15 residues. Trimming stripped 4 bases from V and 5 bases from J, with 19 bases between. The CDR3 region has the DNA TGTGCCAGCAGCCGTCACTACCCCCCGACCGACGAGCAGTACTTC. It codes for CASSRHYPPTDEQYF.

The rearrangement links TRBV5-4 to TRBJ2-7; 7 nucleotides match TRBD2. This CDR3 is built from 15 residues. Per the germline V gene, CDR1 is SGHNT and CDR2 is YYREEE (reference sequence). V lost 4 bases to trimming and J lost 1 base; unmatched junction nucleotides: 8. The CDR3 sequence: CASSLPGSGSYEQYF. The CDR3, as DNA: TGTGCCAGCAGCCTCCCGGGTAGCGGGTCCTACGAGCAGTACTTC.

The chain uses TRBV7-2 and TRBJ1-2; weak D call: TRBD1 (5 bases). Trimming removed 2 bases from V and 2 bases from J, with 18 bases in between. The CDR3 contains 17 residues. Per the germline V gene, CDR1 is SGHTA and CDR2 is FQGNSA. CDR3 loop: CASSLITRTGGNYGYTF. The CDR3 nucleotides are TGTGCCAGCAGCTTAATCACCCGAACGGGGGGGAACTATGGCTACACCTTC.